This entry lists 13 T cell receptor beta chains sequenced from one sample in a study of shared T cell receptors in the human thymus (dated by TCRdb to 2020 to 2023). Libraries were built with the immunoSEQ multiplex PCR assay. Here the immuneACCESS table is served through TCRdb, limited to in-frame sequences with V and J called. Missing clones are a known gap in these copies; in checked studies unresolved V genes cover under half, and the rest lacks a known reason. A total of under 850,000 clones appear in this sample, roughly 88% of them only once. Clones ranked in the top ten supply around 0.01% of the sample. This same sample was also part of a study on human thymus T cells.

Sequencing was done on a sample of thymocytes. These receptors came from a boy under three years old with a congenital heart defect. Donor details come from another sample of the same person, matched by shared clones.

The chain is built from TRBV10-3 and TRBJ1-1, with D maybe TRBD1 (5 bases). The CDR3 spans 11 residues. Germline lookup yields CDR1 ENHRY and CDR2 SYGVKD. V was shortened by 4 bases and J by 7 bases, with 7 bases between the two germline ends. The CDR3 is CAISAGHEAFF. In nucleotides, the CDR3 is TGTGCCATCAGTGCAGGGCATGAAGCTTTCTTT.

CDR3 DNA sequence: TGTGCCAGCAGCTTTGGTCCGAGTGCAGGTCCCTACGAGCAGTACTTC. This gives the protein CASSFGPSAGPYEQYF. The V and J genes are TRBV5-4 and TRBJ2-7, with D unresolved. Trimming took off 2 bases at V and 2 bases at J, with 17 bases between the two ends. The CDR3 runs to 16 residues. Per germline, CDR1 SGHNT and CDR2 YYREEE (reference sequence).

The chain combines TRBV12-5 with TRBJ2-5; a weak D match, TRBD2 (5 bases). Germline CDR1 is LGHNT and CDR2 is FRNRAP. This CDR3 is 15 amino acids long. V lost 2 bases, J lost 0 bases, and 10 bases lay in between. The CDR3 sequence: CASGLSGWYQETQYF. The CDR3 coding sequence is TGTGCTAGTGGTTTGAGCGGATGGTACCAAGAGACCCAGTACTTC.

V gene TRBV4-3 combines with J gene TRBJ2-1; D is possibly TRBD2 (8 bases). The CDR3 runs to 21 residues. Trimming stripped 5 bases from V and 1 base from J, with 30 bases between. Germline V gives CDR1 LGHNA, CDR2 YSLEER. The CDR3 DNA sequence: TGCGCCAGCAGCACAACCCGAGACAGGGAGCGGGAGTCTCCTTCCTACAATGAGCAGTTCTTC. It codes for CASSTTRDRERESPSYNEQFF.

The CDR3 coding sequence is TGTGCCAGCAGCTGGGTCGACGGGAGTGGCACCGGGGAGCTGTTTTTT. Its protein product is CASSWVDGSGTGELFF. V is TRBV5-5 and J is TRBJ2-2, with D possibly TRBD2 on 6 matching bases. This CDR3 spans 16 amino acids. V was clipped by 3 bases and J by 4 bases, with 16 bases between them. From germline, CDR1 is SGHKS and CDR2 YYEKEE (reference sequence).

This chain links TRBV7-2 with TRBJ2-7, with TRBD2 matching 13 bases. This CDR3 comprises 16 residues. CDR1 and CDR2 from the germline V gene are SGHTA and FQGNSA. V trimming: 4 bases; J trimming: 7 bases; junction bases outside the gene matches: 10. The CDR3 reads CASSWTSGRLAAEQYF. DNA of the CDR3: TGTGCCAGCAGCTGGACTAGCGGGAGATTGGCGGCAGAGCAGTACTTC.

The rearrangement uses TRBV30 and TRBJ2-7, with unresolved D. CDR1 and CDR2 (germline): GTSNPN, SVGIG (reference sequence). This CDR3 is 15 amino acids long. V was shortened by 0 bases and J by 3 bases, with 15 bases between the two germline ends. This CDR3 reads CAWSVLGPRYYEQYF. The DNA for the CDR3 is TGTGCCTGGAGTGTACTGGGCCCCCGTTACTACGAGCAGTACTTC.

Only one count was recorded for this clone. V usage is TRBV6-1 and J usage is TRBJ2-1; perhaps TRBD2 as D (6 bases). V dropped 3 bases and J dropped 6 bases, with 18 bases sitting between them. The CDR3 covers 16 residues. Germline assignment: CDR1 MNHNS and CDR2 SASEGT. DNA of the CDR3: TGTGCCAGCAGTGACCCTAGCGAAAGGTGGGGCAATGAGCAGTTCTTC. Amino acid sequence: CASSDPSERWGNEQFF.

The chain has TRBV10-2 and TRBJ2-5; 8 nucleotides agree with TRBD2. The CDR3 totals 15 residues. Germline V gives CDR1 WSHSY, CDR2 SAAADI. The V and J ends lost 2 bases and 4 bases, in that order; junction bases with no gene match: 6. Here the CDR3 DNA reads TGCGCCAGCAGTGAGGAGCGGGAGTCGAGAGAGACCCAGTACTTC. Protein sequence: CASSEERESRETQYF.

This sequence joins TRBV29-1 and TRBJ2-7, with D maybe TRBD2 (5 bases). Germline-derived CDR1 and CDR2 are SQVTM and ANQGSEA. V was clipped by 5 bases and J by 2 bases, with 7 bases between them. CDR3 length equals 11 residues. CDR3 sequence (DNA): TGCAGCGTTAGGAGGACCTACGAGCAGTACTTC. Residues: CSVRRTYEQYF.

V is TRBV7-3 and J is TRBJ2-1; 7 bases line up with TRBD1. The CDR3 is 15 amino acids. Losses at the gene ends were 5 bases for V and 2 bases for J; bases not matched to a gene: 6. Looked up from germline, CDR1 is SGHTA and CDR2 is FQGTGA. The DNA of the CDR3 is TGTGCCAGCAGCCCGGGACAGAGACCCTACAATGAGCAGTTCTTC. It translates to CASSPGQRPYNEQFF.

The chain recombines TRBV27 with TRBJ2-1; D unresolved. Germline V lookup: CDR1 MNHEY, CDR2 SMNVEV (reference sequence). V was pared by 2 bases and J by 10 bases, with 9 bases between. The CDR3 consists of 12 residues. The CDR3 reads CASSLPGREQFF. CDR3 coding DNA: TGTGCCAGCAGTTTACCAGGCCGGGAGCAGTTCTTC.

The chain uses TRBV11-3 and TRBJ1-2, with D perhaps matching TRBD1 (5 bases). V dropped 5 bases and J dropped 4 bases, with 17 bases sitting between them. The CDR3 is 15 residues long. Germline loops: CDR1 SGHNT, CDR2 YENEEA. The CDR3 nucleotides are TGTGCCAGCAGCAACATGGGGCAGCTGCCCTATGGCTACACCTTC. It yields the protein CASSNMGQLPYGYTF.